This TCR beta chain comes out of a study of blood T cells in healthy people across ages. A second PCR, run for about 7 to 11 cycles, used a sample-barcoded 5' primer plus a J-beta primer mix. Researchers report that a template-switch adaptor with 12 random nucleotides tagged each cDNA molecule. TCRdb analysed the 5' RACE reads with MiXCR anew, one entry per CDR3 protein. The table includes over 1,500,000 distinct CDR3 sequences, around 42% detected once. The study's findings and limits: Samples with more naive T cells showed higher observed beta diversity. Diversity of TCR beta per million T cells declined in a roughly linear way with age.

Concerning this clonotype itself: Its antigen remains unidentified.

The study isolated at least 6.5 million PBMCs from each sample. Sequencing used blood. This receptor was identified in a human donor in good health.

For the CDR3, the DNA is TGTGCCAGCAGTGAAACAGGGGGAGGCGAGCAGTACTTC. It specifies CASSETGGGEQYF. The chain joins TRBV2 to TRBJ2-4; 8 bases are shared with TRBD1. The better agreement between TRBJ2-7 and the DNA end casts doubt on the J call. Germline lookup yields CDR1 SNHLY and CDR2 FYNNEI. The CDR3 extends over 13 amino acids.